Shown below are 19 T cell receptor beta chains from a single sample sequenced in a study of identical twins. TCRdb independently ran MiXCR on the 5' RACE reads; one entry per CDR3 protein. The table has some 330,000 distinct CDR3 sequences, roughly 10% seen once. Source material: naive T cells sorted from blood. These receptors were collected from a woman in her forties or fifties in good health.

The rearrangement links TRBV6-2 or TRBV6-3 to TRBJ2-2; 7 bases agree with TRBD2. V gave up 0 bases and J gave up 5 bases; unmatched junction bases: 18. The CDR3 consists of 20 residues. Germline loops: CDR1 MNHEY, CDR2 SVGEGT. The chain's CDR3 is CASSYSGREGSSGKTGELFF. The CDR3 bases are TGTGCCAGCAGTTACTCAGGCAGGGAGGGTTCCAGCGGGAAGACCGGGGAGCTGTTTTTT.

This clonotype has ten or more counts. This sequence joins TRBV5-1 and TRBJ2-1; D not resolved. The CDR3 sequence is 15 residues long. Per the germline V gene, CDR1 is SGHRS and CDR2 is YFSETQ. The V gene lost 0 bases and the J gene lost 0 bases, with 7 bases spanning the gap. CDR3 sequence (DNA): TGCGCCAGCAGCTTGGCGTTAAGCTCCTACAATGAGCAGTTCTTC. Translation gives CASSLALSSYNEQFF.

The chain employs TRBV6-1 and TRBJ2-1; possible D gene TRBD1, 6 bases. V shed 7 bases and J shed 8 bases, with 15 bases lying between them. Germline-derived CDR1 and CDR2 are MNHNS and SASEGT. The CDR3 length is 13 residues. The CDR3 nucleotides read TGTGCCAGCACTCGGACAGCAAGCCATGAGCAGTTCTTC. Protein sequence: CASTRTASHEQFF.

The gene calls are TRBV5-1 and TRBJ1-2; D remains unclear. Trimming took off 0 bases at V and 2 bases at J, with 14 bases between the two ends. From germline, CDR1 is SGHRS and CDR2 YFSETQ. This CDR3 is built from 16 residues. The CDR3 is CASSLESMLLNYGYTF. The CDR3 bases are TGCGCCAGCAGCTTGGAGTCGATGCTCCTAAACTATGGCTACACCTTC.

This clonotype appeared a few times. The CDR3 coding sequence is TGTGCCAGCAGTTACAAACGCGAGACCCAGTACTTC. Translated, it gives CASSYKRETQYF. The V gene is TRBV6-5, the J gene TRBJ2-5; D unclear. Germline CDR1 is MNHEY and CDR2 is SVGAGI. This CDR3 spans 12 amino acids. The V gene lost 2 bases and the J gene lost 5 bases, with 6 bases spanning the gap.

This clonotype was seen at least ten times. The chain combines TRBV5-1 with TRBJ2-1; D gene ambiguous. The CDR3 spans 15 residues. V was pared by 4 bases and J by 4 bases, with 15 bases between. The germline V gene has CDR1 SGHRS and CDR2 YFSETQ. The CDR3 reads CASSAAFLPYNEQFF. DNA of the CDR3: TGCGCCAGCAGCGCAGCCTTCCTCCCTTACAATGAGCAGTTCTTC.

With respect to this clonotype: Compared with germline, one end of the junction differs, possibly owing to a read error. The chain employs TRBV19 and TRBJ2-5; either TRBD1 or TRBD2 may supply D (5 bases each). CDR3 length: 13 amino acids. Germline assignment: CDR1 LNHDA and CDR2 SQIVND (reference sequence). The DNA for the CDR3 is TGTGCCAGTAGTATGTCAAGAGGGGAGATCCAGTACTTC. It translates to CASSMSRGEIQYF.

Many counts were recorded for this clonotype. In nucleotides, the CDR3 is TGTGCCAGCAGTCTTCCCTCACTAGCGGGAGGGCCCCATGAGCAGTTCTTC. Translating it yields CASSLPSLAGGPHEQFF. The chain uses TRBV27 and TRBJ2-1; 13 bases are shared with TRBD2. CDR3 length: 17 amino acids. Germline CDR1 is MNHEY and CDR2 is SMNVEV (reference sequence). The trim removed 5 bases at V and 8 bases at J, leaving 12 bases unmatched.

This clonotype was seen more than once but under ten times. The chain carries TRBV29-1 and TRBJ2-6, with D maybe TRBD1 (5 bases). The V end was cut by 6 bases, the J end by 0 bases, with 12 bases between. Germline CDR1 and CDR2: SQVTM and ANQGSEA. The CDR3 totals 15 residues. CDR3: CSVALGVSGANVLTF. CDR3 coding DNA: TGCAGCGTGGCCCTAGGGGTCTCTGGGGCCAACGTCCTGACTTTC.

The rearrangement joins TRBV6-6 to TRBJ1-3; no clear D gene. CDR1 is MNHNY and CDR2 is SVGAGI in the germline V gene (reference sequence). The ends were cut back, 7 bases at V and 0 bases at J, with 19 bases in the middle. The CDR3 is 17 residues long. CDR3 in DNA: TGTGCCAGCACTAACTACCCCCGACCGGGCTCTGGAAACACCATATATTTT. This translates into CASTNYPRPGSGNTIYF.

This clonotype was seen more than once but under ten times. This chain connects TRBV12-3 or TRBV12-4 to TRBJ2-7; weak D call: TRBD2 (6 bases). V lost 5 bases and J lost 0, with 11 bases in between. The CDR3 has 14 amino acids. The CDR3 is CASSTGAASYEQYV. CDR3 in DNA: TGTGCCAGCAGTACGGGAGCCGCCTCCTACGAGCAGTACGTC.

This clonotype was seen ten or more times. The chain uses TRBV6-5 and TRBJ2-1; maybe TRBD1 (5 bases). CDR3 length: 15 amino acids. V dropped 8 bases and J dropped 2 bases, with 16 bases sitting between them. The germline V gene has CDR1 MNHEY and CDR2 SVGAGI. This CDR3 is CASRTRVQAYNEQFF. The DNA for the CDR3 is TGTGCCAGCCGAACCAGGGTGCAAGCCTACAATGAGCAGTTCTTC.

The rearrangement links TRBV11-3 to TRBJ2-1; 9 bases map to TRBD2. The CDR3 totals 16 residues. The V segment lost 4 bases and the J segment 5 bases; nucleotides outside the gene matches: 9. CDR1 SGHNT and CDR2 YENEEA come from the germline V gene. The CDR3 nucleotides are TGTGCCAGCAGCTCCCCTCGGAGCGGGAGGCACAATGAGCAGTTCTTC. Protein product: CASSSPRSGRHNEQFF. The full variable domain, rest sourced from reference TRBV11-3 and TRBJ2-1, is EAGVVQSPRYKIIEKKQPVAFWCNPISGHNTLYWYLQNLGQGPELLIRYENEEAVDDSQLPKDRFSAERLKGVDSTLKIQPAELGDSAVYLCASSSPRSGRHNEQFFGPGTRLTVL.

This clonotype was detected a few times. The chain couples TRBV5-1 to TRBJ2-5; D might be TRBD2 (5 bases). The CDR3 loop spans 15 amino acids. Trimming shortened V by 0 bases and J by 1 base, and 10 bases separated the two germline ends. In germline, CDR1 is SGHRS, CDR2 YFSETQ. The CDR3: CASSLVGGTQETQYF. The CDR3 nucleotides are TGCGCCAGCAGCTTGGTAGGAGGAACCCAAGAGACCCAGTACTTC.

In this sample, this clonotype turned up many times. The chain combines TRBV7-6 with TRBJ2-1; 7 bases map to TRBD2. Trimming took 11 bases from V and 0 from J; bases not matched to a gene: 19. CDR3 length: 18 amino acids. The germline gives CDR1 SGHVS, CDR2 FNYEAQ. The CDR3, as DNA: TGTGCCCGTTCGGGGACTAACAAACGTACCTCCTCCTACAATGAGCAGTTCTTC. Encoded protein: CARSGTNKRTSSYNEQFF.

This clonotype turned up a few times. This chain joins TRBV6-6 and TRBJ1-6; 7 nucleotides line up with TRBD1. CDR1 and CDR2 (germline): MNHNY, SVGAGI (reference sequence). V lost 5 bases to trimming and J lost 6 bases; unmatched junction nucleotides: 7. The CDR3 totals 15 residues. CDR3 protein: CASSRPGTANSPLHF. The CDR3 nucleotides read TGTGCCAGCAGTCGGCCCGGGACAGCTAATTCACCCCTCCACTTT.

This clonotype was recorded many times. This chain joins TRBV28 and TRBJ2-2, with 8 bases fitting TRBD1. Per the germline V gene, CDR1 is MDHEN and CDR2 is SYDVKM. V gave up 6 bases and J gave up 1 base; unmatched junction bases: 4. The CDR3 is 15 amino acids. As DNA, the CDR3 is TGTGCCAGCAGCAGTGGACAGGGGAACACCGGGGAGCTGTTTTTT. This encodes CASSSGQGNTGELFF.

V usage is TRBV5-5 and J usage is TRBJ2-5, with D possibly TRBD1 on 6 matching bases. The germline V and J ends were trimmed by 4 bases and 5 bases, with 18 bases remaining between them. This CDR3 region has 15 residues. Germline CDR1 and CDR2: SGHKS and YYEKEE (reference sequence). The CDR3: CASSQGLGVGETQYF. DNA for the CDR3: TGTGCCAGCAGCCAGGGGTTGGGGGTCGGGGAGACCCAGTACTTC.

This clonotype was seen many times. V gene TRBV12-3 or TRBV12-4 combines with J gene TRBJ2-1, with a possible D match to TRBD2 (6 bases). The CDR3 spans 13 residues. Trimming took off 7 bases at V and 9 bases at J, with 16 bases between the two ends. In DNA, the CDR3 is TGTGCCAGCACCCTTGGGGGAGCGGGTGAGCAGTTCTTC. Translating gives CASTLGGAGEQFF.